The source of this T cell receptor beta chain is a study of shared clonotypes between healthy human individuals. The CDR3 length is 13 residues. Germline CDR1 SGHVS, CDR2 FNYEAQ. Trimming left V 1 base short and J 3 bases short, with 7 bases between. Repertoires were generated with immunoSEQ multiplex PCR, while TCRdb's copy carries only in-frame clones and drops some. The top ten hold around 0.13% of the sample, which has more than 2 million clones, nearly 97% seen once. The sequencing input was naive CD4+ T cells sorted from blood. The subset denotes: CD45RA+ positively selected. This clonotype was sampled from a man aged 18 to 35 in good health. The rearrangement joins TRBV7-6 to TRBJ2-7, with D possibly TRBD2 on 5 matching bases. CDR3 sequence (DNA): TGTGCCAGCAGCTTAGTTGAGGGCTACGAGCAGTACTTC. It is translated as CASSLVEGYEQYF.